The 9 T cell receptor beta chains below come from one sample, sequenced in a study of T cell responses to AZD1222 COVID-19 vaccine (dated by TCRdb to about 2021). Explained via the paper, the time point label denotes: baseline before first vaccination. Libraries were built with the immunoSEQ multiplex PCR assay. This immuneACCESS table, as held by TCRdb, lists in-frame sequences with V and J called but not all clones. Of the missing ones, under half trace to an unresolved V gene in checked studies; the others have no known cause. The sample contains roughly 150,000 clones, approximately 92% of them found a single time. 1.5% to 2% of the sample comes from the top ten. Specimen: peripheral blood, collected on day 0 of AZD1222 vaccination. The receptors were gathered from an adult in good health.

This sequence joins TRBV7-9 and TRBJ1-5; TRBD1 agrees at 7 bases. The J segment lost 5 bases and the V segment lost 1 base, leaving 5 bases of the junction unmatched. This CDR3 has 15 amino acids. The V gene's germline CDR1 is SEHNR and CDR2 FQNEAQ (reference sequence). CDR3 sequence reads: CASSLVGTGDQPQHF. In DNA, the CDR3 is TGTGCCAGCAGCTTAGTCGGCACAGGGGATCAGCCCCAGCATTTT.

This clone was detected only once. This CDR3 reads CASSESSTNEKLFF. The CDR3 DNA follows: TGCGCCAGCAGTGAGTCTTCGACTAATGAAAAACTGTTTTTT. The rearrangement uses TRBV10-2 and TRBJ1-4, with D unclear. Germline V lookup: CDR1 WSHSY, CDR2 SAAADI. Trimming shortened V by 0 bases and J by 2 bases, and 4 bases separated the two germline ends. This CDR3 is 14 amino acids long.

The gene calls are TRBV5-1 and TRBJ1-1, with D hard to call. V was shortened by 2 bases and J by 10 bases, with 15 bases between the two germline ends. The germline V gene has CDR1 SGHRS and CDR2 YFSETQ. The CDR3 extends over 13 amino acids. The CDR3 nucleotides are TGCGCCAGCAGCTTTTTTCTAGAAGATGGAGCTTTCTTT. This encodes CASSFFLEDGAFF. Variable domain in full (rest from reference TRBV5-1 and TRBJ1-1): KAGVTQTPRYLIKTRGQQVTLSCSPISGHRSVSWYQQTPGQGLQFLFEYFSETQRNKGNFPGRFSGRQFSNSRSEMNVSTLELGDSALYLCASSFFLEDGAFFGQGTRLTVV.

The J gene is TRBJ1-6, the V gene TRBV30; the D gene is possibly TRBD1 (5 bases). Trimming took off 2 bases at V and 4 bases at J, with 6 bases between the two ends. The CDR3 sequence is 13 residues long. The germline V gene encodes CDR1 GTSNPN and CDR2 SVGIG (reference sequence). The CDR3 region is CAWSPGYNSPLHF. The CDR3 DNA reads as TGTGCCTGGAGTCCAGGGTATAATTCACCCCTCCACTTT.

V is TRBV7-2 and J is TRBJ2-1; maybe TRBD2 (5 bases). The CDR3 contains 11 residues. Germline V gene data show CDR1 as SGHTA and CDR2 as FQGNSA. V was shortened by 9 bases and J by 7 bases, with 10 bases between the two germline ends. The CDR3 DNA sequence: TGTGCCAGTCCCGGGGAGAATGAGCAGTTCTTC. This encodes CASPGENEQFF.

The J gene is TRBJ1-1, the V gene TRBV4-3, with D possibly being TRBD1 (5 bases). Trimming stripped 0 bases from V and 3 bases from J, with 11 bases between. This CDR3 contains 15 residues. Looked up from germline, CDR1 is LGHNA and CDR2 is YSLEER. Here the CDR3 DNA reads TGCGCCAGCAGCCAAGATCAGGGTCAGGACACTGAAGCTTTCTTT. Its protein product is CASSQDQGQDTEAFF.

The rearrangement uses TRBV19 and TRBJ1-2, with D tentatively TRBD1 (6 bases). Germline loops: CDR1 LNHDA, CDR2 SQIVND (reference sequence). Between the trimmed V and J ends, which lost 5 bases and 1 base, there was a span of 14 bases. The length of the CDR3 is 15 residues. The CDR3 sequence: CASSPARTVNYGYTF. The CDR3 DNA is TGTGCCAGTAGTCCAGCTCGGACAGTTAACTATGGCTACACCTTC. Using reference TRBV19 and TRBJ1-2 for the parts outside the CDR3, the full variable domain is DGGITQSPKYLFRKEGQNVTLSCEQNLNHDAMYWYRQDPGQGLRLIYYSQIVNDFQKGDIAEGYSVSREKKESFPLTVTSAQKNPTAFYLCASSPARTVNYGYTFGSGTRLTVV.

This clone was observed a single time. CDR3 coding DNA: TGTGCCAGCAGCAGATCAGATAGGGACGAGCAGTACTTC. Its protein is CASSRSDRDEQYF. The chain combines TRBV13 with TRBJ2-7; D gene ambiguous. Trimming stripped 5 bases from V and 5 bases from J, with 13 bases between. The germline V gene encodes CDR1 PRHDT and CDR2 FYEKMQ (reference sequence). The CDR3 covers 13 residues.

In nucleotides, the CDR3 is TGTGCCAGCACCCCGCACAGGGGTGAGCAGTTCTTC. This gives the protein CASTPHRGEQFF. The chain uses TRBV6-5 and TRBJ2-1, with 7 positions matching TRBD1. V shed 7 bases, J shed 9 bases, and the junction held 6 bases outside the gene matches. Germline-derived CDR1 and CDR2 are MNHEY and SVGAGI. The CDR3 sequence is 12 residues long.